A single sample is the source of the 32 T cell receptor beta chains below, sequenced in a study of T cell responses to AZD1222 COVID-19 vaccine. Method: immunoSEQ multiplex PCR; TCRdb's copy keeps in-frame clones and lacks some. The table has about 69,000 clones, over 80% seen once. The specimen comprised peripheral blood, sampled 28 days after the second AZD1222 dose. Receptors were obtained from an adult who received the AZD1222 COVID-19 vaccine.

This clone was seen only a few times. The rearrangement uses TRBV5-1 and TRBJ1-1; 7 positions match TRBD1. CDR1 is SGHRS, CDR2 YFSETQ, per germline. With 4 bases clipped from V and 4 bases from J, the junction kept 10 bases outside the gene matches. The CDR3 covers 15 residues. CDR3 nucleotides: TGCGCCAGCAGCCCCTCGGACAGGCGGGGCACTGAAGCTTTCTTT. Residues: CASSPSDRRGTEAFF.

The gene calls are TRBV12-5 and TRBJ2-2; 9 nucleotides match TRBD1. Germline V CDR1 and CDR2: LGHNT, FRNRAP. Trimming at V came to 0 bases and at J to 7 bases, leaving 3 bases not matched to a gene. The CDR3 length is 15 residues. The CDR3 spells CASGLVQGAYGELFF. The CDR3 bases are TGTGCTAGTGGTTTGGTACAGGGGGCATACGGGGAGCTGTTTTTT.

This chain connects TRBV7-2 to TRBJ2-7, with TRBD1 identical over 7 bases. The CDR3 totals 13 residues. Per the germline V gene, CDR1 is SGHTA and CDR2 is FQGNSA. The V gene end was trimmed by 4 bases and the J gene end by 1 base; junction bases not matched to a gene: 1. The CDR3 is CASSWDRSYEQYF. The CDR3 nucleotides are TGTGCCAGCAGCTGGGACAGATCCTACGAGCAGTACTTC.

CDR3 DNA sequence: TGTGCCAGCAGCCAAGCTAACAGGGAGTACTTC. Its translation: CASSQANREYF. The chain carries TRBV3-1 (or the pseudogene TRBV3-2) and TRBJ2-7; tentative D call: TRBD1 (6 bases). This CDR3 is built from 11 residues. CDR1 LGHDT and CDR2 YNNKEL come from the germline V gene (reference sequence). Trimming pared 1 base from V and 11 bases from J, leaving 9 bases between.

The chain combines TRBV11-3 with TRBJ1-1; D call uncertain. V was trimmed by 2 bases and J by 5 bases, leaving 12 bases between them. The germline gives CDR1 SGHNT, CDR2 YENEEA. The CDR3 spans 14 residues. CDR3 DNA sequence: TGTGCCAGCAGCTTAAACTGGGGTGGAACTGAAGCTTTCTTT. Translation: CASSLNWGGTEAFF.

This chain uses TRBV6-4 with TRBJ2-5; D unresolved. The CDR3 extends over 10 amino acids. V lost 7 bases to trimming and J lost 5 bases, with 5 bases between them. Per the germline V gene, CDR1 is MRHNA and CDR2 is SNTAGT. DNA of the CDR3: TGTGCCAGCATATGGGAGACCCAGTACTTC. This sequence encodes CASIWETQYF.

V usage is TRBV13 and J usage is TRBJ2-5, with 12 bases lining up with TRBD2. Germline V lookup: CDR1 PRHDT, CDR2 FYEKMQ (reference sequence). The junction had 10 bases not matched to a gene; V was cut back by 5 bases and J by 6 bases. The CDR3 contains 16 residues. The CDR3 spells CASSTRLAGEWKTQYF. Written as DNA, the CDR3 is TGTGCCAGCAGCACCAGACTAGCGGGAGAGTGGAAGACCCAGTACTTC. Looking up the rest from reference TRBV13 and TRBJ2-5 gives the full variable domain: AAGVIQSPRHLIKEKRETATLKCYPIPRHDTVYWYQQGPGQDPQFLISFYEKMQSDKGSIPDRFSAQQFSDYHSELNMSSLELGDSALYFCASSTRLAGEWKTQYFGPGTRLLVL.

The chain recombines TRBV4-1 with TRBJ2-7, with TRBD2 matching over 9 bases. After removal of 0 bases from V and 3 bases from J, the junction contained 6 bases not matched to a gene. CDR3 length equals 16 residues. Germline V gene lookup returns CDR1 MGHRA and CDR2 YSYEKL. CDR3 residues: CASSQDLGLAYYEQYF. The CDR3 region has the DNA TGCGCCAGCAGCCAAGATTTAGGACTAGCGTACTACGAGCAGTACTTC.

This chain links TRBV19 with TRBJ1-2; unclear D gene. The germline V and J ends were trimmed by 3 bases and 4 bases, with 6 bases remaining between them. Germline V CDR1 and CDR2: LNHDA, SQIVND (reference sequence). The CDR3 totals 12 residues. The CDR3 protein is CASSMPVYGYTF. The CDR3 DNA sequence: TGTGCCAGTAGTATGCCGGTCTATGGCTACACCTTC.

The CDR3 loop reads CASSIRPGLATDEQFF. The CDR3 nucleotides read TGTGCCAGTAGTATTAGGCCGGGACTAGCGACCGATGAGCAGTTCTTC. The chain combines TRBV19 with TRBJ2-1; 10 bases are a match to TRBD2. This CDR3 region has 16 residues. V shed 3 bases, J shed 8 bases, and the junction held 10 bases outside the gene matches. Germline V CDR1 and CDR2: LNHDA, SQIVND (reference sequence). Looking up the rest from reference TRBV19 and TRBJ2-1 gives the full variable domain: DGGITQSPKYLFRKEGQNVTLSCEQNLNHDAMYWYRQDPGQGLRLIYYSQIVNDFQKGDIAEGYSVSREKKESFPLTVTSAQKNPTAFYLCASSIRPGLATDEQFFGPGTRLTVL.

Comment on this clone: Other nucleotide sequences in the sample specify the same CDR3. The chain couples TRBV7-9 to TRBJ2-1; D is unresolved. The V end lost 1 base, the J end lost 0 bases, and 1 base lay between the germline ends. Germline V gene sequence: CDR1 SEHNR, CDR2 FQNEAQ (reference sequence). This CDR3 is built from 13 residues. CDR3 residues: CASSLGSYNEQFF. CDR3 sequence (DNA): TGTGCCAGCAGCTTAGGCTCCTACAATGAGCAGTTCTTC.

The rearrangement joins TRBV7-9 to TRBJ2-3; TRBD2 is a possible D gene (6 bases). The germline V and J ends were trimmed by 10 bases and 4 bases, with 9 bases remaining between them. The length of the CDR3 is 11 residues. Germline V gene lookup returns CDR1 SEHNR and CDR2 FQNEAQ (reference sequence). CDR3 sequence (DNA): TGTGCCACCACTAGCTCAGATACGCAGTATTTT. It encodes CATTSSDTQYF.

The sample holds one count of this clone. The chain is built from TRBV27 and TRBJ2-6; D may be TRBD1 (6 bases). Germline V gene sequence: CDR1 MNHEY, CDR2 SMNVEV (reference sequence). This CDR3 has 18 residues. Trimming took off 5 bases at V and 0 bases at J, with 17 bases between the two ends. The CDR3 here is CASSPRQVWISGANVLTF. As DNA, the CDR3 is TGTGCCAGCAGTCCGCGACAGGTGTGGATCTCTGGGGCCAACGTCCTGACTTTC. Filled out from reference TRBV27 and TRBJ2-6, the complete variable domain reads EAQVTQNPRYLITVTGKKLTVTCSQNMNHEYMSWYRQDPGLGLRQIYYSMNVEVTDKGDVPEGYKVSRKEKRNFPLILESPSPNQTSLYFCASSPRQVWISGANVLTFGAGSRLTVL.

This clone was picked up a small number of times. CDR3 bases: TGTGCCAGCAGCCTTTTTCGGACAGGGGGCTTTGAGCAGTTCTTC. Residues: CASSLFRTGGFEQFF. The chain recombines TRBV5-5 with TRBJ2-1; TRBD1 agrees at 11 bases. Losses at the gene ends were 4 bases for V and 9 bases for J; bases not matched to a gene: 9. In germline, CDR1 is SGHKS, CDR2 YYEKEE (reference sequence). The CDR3 runs to 15 residues.

The chain combines TRBV2 with TRBJ1-1, with D possibly TRBD1 on 6 matching bases. Germline-derived CDR1 and CDR2 are SNHLY and FYNNEI. Deletions cut 6 bases from V and 4 bases from J, with 12 bases between. CDR3 length: 13 residues. CDR3 DNA: TGTGCCAGCAGAAGAACAGGGAGCACTGAAGCTTTCTTT. Translating it yields CASRRTGSTEAFF.

V and J are TRBV6-5 and TRBJ2-7; tentative D call: TRBD2 (6 bases). The CDR3 has 16 residues. Per germline, CDR1 MNHEY and CDR2 SVGAGI. Trimming pared 0 bases from V and 0 bases from J, leaving 12 bases between. DNA of the CDR3: TGTGCCAGCAGTTACTCCAGGTGGGGGGACTCCTACGAGCAGTACTTC. It yields the protein CASSYSRWGDSYEQYF.

As concerns this clone: The same CDR3 can be traced to other DNA sequences in this sample. This sequence joins TRBV6-5 and TRBJ1-1; 10 nucleotides match TRBD1. The CDR3 totals 14 residues. Germline-derived CDR1 and CDR2 are MNHEY and SVGAGI. With 6 bases clipped from V and 1 base from J, the junction kept 2 bases outside the gene matches. The chain's CDR3 is CASRGTGANTEAFF. The CDR3 DNA sequence: TGTGCCAGCAGGGGGACAGGGGCGAACACTGAAGCTTTCTTT.

The CDR3 sequence is CAISESQGGTEAFF. DNA for the CDR3: TGTGCCATCAGTGAGTCCCAGGGGGGCACTGAAGCTTTCTTT. The chain uses TRBV10-3 and TRBJ1-1; TRBD1 matches at 7 bases. J was trimmed by 4 bases and V by 0 bases; bases with no gene match: 2. CDR3 size: 14 residues. CDR1 is ENHRY and CDR2 is SYGVKD in the germline V gene.

CDR3 in DNA: TGTGCCAGCAGTGACGGGACTAGCGCCAACGGGGAGACCCAGTACTTC. This sequence encodes CASSDGTSANGETQYF. This chain connects TRBV25-1 to TRBJ2-5; 10 bases are shared with TRBD2. The junction had 9 bases not matched to a gene; V was cut back by 3 bases and J by 5 bases. The CDR3 totals 16 residues. From germline, CDR1 is MGHDK and CDR2 SYGVNS.

The CDR3 DNA is TGTGCCAGCAGTTCCTGGACGGAATCCAATGAGCAGTTCTTC. Translation: CASSSWTESNEQFF. The chain carries TRBV27 and TRBJ2-1, with D uncertain. With 4 bases removed from V and 6 bases from J, the gap between germline ends came to 13 bases. CDR3 size: 14 residues. Germline values: CDR1 MNHEY, CDR2 SMNVEV (reference sequence).

The sample holds a few counts of this clone. The chain carries TRBV2 and TRBJ1-6, with 10 bases fitting TRBD1. This CDR3 has 14 residues. Looked up from germline, CDR1 is SNHLY and CDR2 is FYNNEI. The junction had 3 bases not matched to a gene; V was cut back by 3 bases and J by 10 bases. The CDR3 nucleotides read TGTGCCAGCAGTGACGGGACAGGGGTATCACCCCTCCACTTT. Translated, it gives CASSDGTGVSPLHF.

The CDR3 bases are TGTGCCAGCAGTTTCCAGGGTGTCTCTGGCTACACCTTC. Residues: CASSFQGVSGYTF. The genes are TRBV6-2 or TRBV6-3 and TRBJ1-2, with D tentatively TRBD1 (5 bases). With 4 bases removed from V and 7 bases from J, the gap between germline ends came to 13 bases. Looked up from germline, CDR1 is MNHEY and CDR2 is SVGEGT. The CDR3 is 13 amino acids.

The V call is TRBV29-1, the J call TRBJ2-7; 7 bases agree with TRBD1. V gave up 2 bases and J gave up 3 bases; unmatched junction bases: 4. Germline V gene sequence: CDR1 SQVTM, CDR2 ANQGSEA. This CDR3 has 13 amino acids. The DNA of the CDR3 is TGCAGCGTTGAAAACCCAGGGGGCTACGAGCAGTACTTC. Protein: CSVENPGGYEQYF.

CDR3 region: CASTDSVDTFSYNEQFF. The CDR3 coding sequence is TGCGCCAGCACGGACAGTGTGGATACCTTCTCCTACAATGAGCAGTTCTTC. V and J are TRBV5-1 and TRBJ2-1, with D possibly matching TRBD1 (6 bases). CDR3 length: 17 amino acids. Trimming removed 6 bases from V and 0 bases from J, with 19 bases in between. Germline CDR1 reads SGHRS; CDR2 reads YFSETQ.

The chain recombines TRBV6-5 with TRBJ2-3; 7 bases align to TRBD2. The V gene end was trimmed by 5 bases and the J gene end by 2 bases; junction bases not matched to a gene: 4. Germline values: CDR1 MNHEY, CDR2 SVGAGI. There are 14 residues in the CDR3. The chain's CDR3 is CASSLLANTDTQYF. The CDR3 coding sequence is TGTGCCAGCAGTCTACTAGCGAACACAGATACGCAGTATTTT.

The chain couples TRBV7-2 to TRBJ1-3, with TRBD1 matching 7 bases. With 5 bases clipped from V and 0 bases from J, the junction kept 16 bases outside the gene matches. Germline values: CDR1 SGHTA, CDR2 FQGNSA. The CDR3 has 19 amino acids. The CDR3 coding sequence is TGTGCCAGCAGCCTTAATAAGGGAGCAACAGGGGTCTCTGGAAACACCATATATTTT. Amino acids: CASSLNKGATGVSGNTIYF.

The chain couples TRBV3-1 (or the pseudogene TRBV3-2) to TRBJ2-5; tentative D call: TRBD2 (5 bases). Germline lookup yields CDR1 LGHDT and CDR2 YNNKEL (reference sequence). The CDR3 spans 13 residues. V gave up 4 bases and J gave up 5 bases, with 11 bases separating them. The CDR3 DNA is TGTGCCAGCAGCCCCCAGAGCGGTGAGACCCAGTACTTC. This gives the protein CASSPQSGETQYF.

This clone has only a few counts. The rearrangement links TRBV12-3 or TRBV12-4 to TRBJ2-5, with TRBD1 identical over 8 bases. The CDR3 totals 12 residues. With V trimmed by 7 bases and J by 7 bases, 5 bases remained unmatched. The CDR3 DNA sequence: TGTGCCAGCAATACAGGGGGTAGGACCCAGTACTTC. This codes for CASNTGGRTQYF.

The chain is built from TRBV29-1 and TRBJ1-2, with no clear D. The CDR3 is 12 residues long. Trimming removed 0 bases at V and 7 bases at J, with 9 bases between. Germline V lookup: CDR1 SQVTM, CDR2 ANQGSEA. CDR3 nucleotides: TGCAGCGTTGAAGATCTGACGGCTGGCTACACCTTC. It specifies CSVEDLTAGYTF.

This clone was counted once. This chain uses TRBV6-5 with TRBJ1-5; tentative D call: TRBD1 (6 bases). Germline-derived CDR1 and CDR2 are MNHEY and SVGAGI. The CDR3 is 15 residues long. V was pared by 3 bases and J by 6 bases, with 15 bases between. CDR3 loop: CASSYDGTMVQPQHF. The CDR3 coding sequence is TGTGCCAGCAGTTATGATGGGACAATGGTTCAGCCCCAGCATTTT.

The genes are TRBV15 and TRBJ2-5; D unresolved. Trimming pared 3 bases from V and 7 bases from J, leaving 12 bases between. The CDR3 loop spans 13 amino acids. CDR1 and CDR2 from the germline V gene are LNHNV and YYDKDF (reference sequence). Written as DNA, the CDR3 is TGTGCCACCAGCAGGACCGGCCAAAGGACCCAGTACTTC. Residues: CATSRTGQRTQYF.

V usage is TRBV7-3 and J usage is TRBJ1-2, with 7 positions matching TRBD1. Trimming removed 1 base from V and 8 bases from J; junction bases left unmatched: 10. Germline CDR1 reads SGHTA; CDR2 reads FQGTGA. This CDR3 is built from 15 residues. The CDR3 DNA follows: TGTGCCAGCAGCTTAATGGGGCAGGGGGTGGACGGCTACACCTTC. Residues: CASSLMGQGVDGYTF.